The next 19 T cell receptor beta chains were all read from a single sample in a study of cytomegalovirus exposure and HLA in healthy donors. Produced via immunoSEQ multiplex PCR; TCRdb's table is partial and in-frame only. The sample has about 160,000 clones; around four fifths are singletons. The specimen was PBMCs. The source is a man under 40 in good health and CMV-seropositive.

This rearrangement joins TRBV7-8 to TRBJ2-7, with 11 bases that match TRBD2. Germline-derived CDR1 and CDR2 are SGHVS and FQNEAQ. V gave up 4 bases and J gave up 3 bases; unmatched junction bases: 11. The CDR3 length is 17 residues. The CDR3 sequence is CASSSDSGGARVYEQYF. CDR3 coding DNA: TGTGCCAGCAGCTCCGATAGCGGGGGGGCTCGGGTCTACGAGCAGTACTTC.

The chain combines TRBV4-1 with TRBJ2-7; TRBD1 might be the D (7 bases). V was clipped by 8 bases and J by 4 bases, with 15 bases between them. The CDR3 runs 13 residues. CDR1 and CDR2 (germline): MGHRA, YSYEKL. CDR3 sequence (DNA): TGCGCCAGCCGGGGGACAGCGCAATACGAGCAGTACTTC. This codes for CASRGTAQYEQYF.

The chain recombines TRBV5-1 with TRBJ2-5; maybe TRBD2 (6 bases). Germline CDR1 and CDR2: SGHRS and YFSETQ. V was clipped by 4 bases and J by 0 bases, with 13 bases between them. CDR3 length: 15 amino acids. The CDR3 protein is CASSLYGRNQETQYF. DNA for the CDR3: TGCGCCAGCAGCCTTTATGGGAGGAACCAAGAGACCCAGTACTTC.

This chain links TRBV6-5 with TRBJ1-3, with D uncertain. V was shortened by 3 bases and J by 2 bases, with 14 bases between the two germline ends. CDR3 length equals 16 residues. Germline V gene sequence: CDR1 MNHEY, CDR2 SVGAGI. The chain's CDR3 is CASSYDGHPTGNTIYF. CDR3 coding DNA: TGTGCCAGCAGTTATGATGGGCATCCTACTGGAAACACCATATATTTT.

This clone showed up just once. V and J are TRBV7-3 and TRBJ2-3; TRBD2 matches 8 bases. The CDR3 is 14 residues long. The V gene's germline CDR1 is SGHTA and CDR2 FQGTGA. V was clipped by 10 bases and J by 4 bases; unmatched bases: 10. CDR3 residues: CATSWAGGADTQYF. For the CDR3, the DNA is TGTGCCACCTCATGGGCGGGGGGCGCAGATACGCAGTATTTT.

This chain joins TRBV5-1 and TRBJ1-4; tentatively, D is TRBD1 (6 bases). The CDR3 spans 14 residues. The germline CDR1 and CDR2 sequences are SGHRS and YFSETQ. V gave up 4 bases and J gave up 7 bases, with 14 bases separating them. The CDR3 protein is CASSPGAESEKLFF. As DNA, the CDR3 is TGCGCCAGCAGCCCAGGGGCCGAGAGTGAAAAACTGTTTTTT.

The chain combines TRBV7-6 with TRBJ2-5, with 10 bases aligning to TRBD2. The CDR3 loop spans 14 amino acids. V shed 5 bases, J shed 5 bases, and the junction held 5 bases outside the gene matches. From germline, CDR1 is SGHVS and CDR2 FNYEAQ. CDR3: CASSASGGAETQYF. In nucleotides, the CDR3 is TGTGCCAGCAGCGCAAGCGGGGGGGCGGAGACCCAGTACTTC.

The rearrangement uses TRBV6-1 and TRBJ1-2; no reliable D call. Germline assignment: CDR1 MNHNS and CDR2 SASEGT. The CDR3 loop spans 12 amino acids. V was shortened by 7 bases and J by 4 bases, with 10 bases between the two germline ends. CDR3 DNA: TGTGCCAGCACCGACAACCTCTATGGCTACACCTTC. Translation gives CASTDNLYGYTF.

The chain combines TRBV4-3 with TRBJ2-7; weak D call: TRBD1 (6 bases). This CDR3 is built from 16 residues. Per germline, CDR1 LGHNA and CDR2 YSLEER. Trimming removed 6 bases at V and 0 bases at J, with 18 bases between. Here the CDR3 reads CASSPPQGRGSYEQYF. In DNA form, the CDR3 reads TGCGCCAGCAGTCCTCCCCAGGGGAGAGGCTCCTACGAGCAGTACTTC.

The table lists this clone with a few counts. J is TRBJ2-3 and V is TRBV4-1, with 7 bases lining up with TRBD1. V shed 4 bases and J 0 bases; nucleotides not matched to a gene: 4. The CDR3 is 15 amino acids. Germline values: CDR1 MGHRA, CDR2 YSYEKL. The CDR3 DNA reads TGCGCCAGCAGCCTTTGGACAGGCAGCACAGATACGCAGTATTTT. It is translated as CASSLWTGSTDTQYF.

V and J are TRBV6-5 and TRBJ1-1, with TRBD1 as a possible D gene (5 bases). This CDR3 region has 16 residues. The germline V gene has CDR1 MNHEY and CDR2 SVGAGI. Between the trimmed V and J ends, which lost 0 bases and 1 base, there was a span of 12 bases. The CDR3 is CASSYSTGHSNTEAFF. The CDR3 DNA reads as TGTGCCAGCAGTTACTCGACCGGACACTCGAACACTGAAGCTTTCTTT.

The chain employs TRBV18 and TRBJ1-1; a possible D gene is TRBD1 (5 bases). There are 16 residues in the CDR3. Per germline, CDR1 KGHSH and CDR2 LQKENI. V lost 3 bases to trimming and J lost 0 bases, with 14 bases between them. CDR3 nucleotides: TGTGCCAGCTCACCGTTAACAGGTAGTATGAACACTGAAGCTTTCTTT. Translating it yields CASSPLTGSMNTEAFF.

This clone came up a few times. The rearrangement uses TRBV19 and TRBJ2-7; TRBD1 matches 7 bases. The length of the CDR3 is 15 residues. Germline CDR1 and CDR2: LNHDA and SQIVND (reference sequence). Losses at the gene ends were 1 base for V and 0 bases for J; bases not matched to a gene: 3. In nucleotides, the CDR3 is TGTGCCAGTAGTATAGTGAACAGGGGCTCCTACGAGCAGTACTTC. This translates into CASSIVNRGSYEQYF.

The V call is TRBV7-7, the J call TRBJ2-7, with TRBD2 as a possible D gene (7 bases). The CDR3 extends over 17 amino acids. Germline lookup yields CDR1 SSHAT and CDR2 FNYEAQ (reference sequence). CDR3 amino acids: CASRLRGATHTPKEQYF. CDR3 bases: TGTGCTAGCCGACTACGGGGGGCGACTCATACTCCTAAGGAGCAGTACTTC.

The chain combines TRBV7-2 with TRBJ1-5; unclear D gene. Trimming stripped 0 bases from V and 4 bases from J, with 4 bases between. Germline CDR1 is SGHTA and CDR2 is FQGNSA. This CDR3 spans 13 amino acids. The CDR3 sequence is CASSLAENQPQHF. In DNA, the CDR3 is TGTGCCAGCAGCTTAGCGGAGAATCAGCCCCAGCATTTT.

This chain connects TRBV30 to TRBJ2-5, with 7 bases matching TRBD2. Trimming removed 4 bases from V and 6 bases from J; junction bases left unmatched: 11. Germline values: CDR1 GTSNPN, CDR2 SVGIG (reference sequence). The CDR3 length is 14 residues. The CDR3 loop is CAWIPGLVGKTQYF. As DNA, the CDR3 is TGTGCCTGGATTCCTGGACTAGTAGGAAAGACCCAGTACTTC.

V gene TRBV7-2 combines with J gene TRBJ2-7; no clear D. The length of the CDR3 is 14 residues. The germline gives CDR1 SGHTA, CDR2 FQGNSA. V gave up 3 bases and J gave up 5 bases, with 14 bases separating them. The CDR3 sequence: CASSFRRSVNEQYF. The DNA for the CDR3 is TGTGCCAGCAGCTTTCGCAGGTCTGTCAACGAGCAGTACTTC.

The DNA of the CDR3 is TGCGCCAGCAGCTTGGATGGGACTAGCGGGGGGGCCCGATTCTTC. This sequence encodes CASSLDGTSGGARFF. The gene calls are TRBV5-1 and TRBJ2-1, with 16 bases aligning to TRBD2. With 0 bases clipped from V and 16 bases from J, the junction kept 7 bases outside the gene matches. The germline CDR1 and CDR2 sequences are SGHRS and YFSETQ. The CDR3 consists of 15 residues.

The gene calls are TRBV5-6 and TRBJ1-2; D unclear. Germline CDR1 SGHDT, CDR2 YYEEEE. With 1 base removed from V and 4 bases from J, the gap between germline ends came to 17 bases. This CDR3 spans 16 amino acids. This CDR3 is CASSLFGDGELYGYTF. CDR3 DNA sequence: TGTGCCAGCAGCTTGTTCGGAGACGGCGAGCTCTATGGCTACACCTTC.